These T cell receptor beta chains were read from a single sample in a study of vaccination and CD4 T cells after COVID-19. Using its own MiXCR run on the PCR reads, TCRdb lists one record per CDR3 protein. The repertoire has 6,500 to 7,500 distinct CDR3 sequences, around a quarter of them found once; the top ten carry roughly 32%. These receptors have no known antigen. The material sequenced was CD4+ T cells from blood, cultured in vitro. Receptors were obtained from a human donor in good health. CDR3s include the opening cysteine and the closing phenylalanine or tryptophan. Clone size appears in some rows only: once, few, many, or a class for an expanded clone.

V gene	clone size	J gene	CDR3 protein
TRBV6-1	NA	TRBJ1-5	CASSANSPQPQHF
TRBV2	NA	TRBJ2-3	CASSEENPDTQYF
TRBV20-1	NA	TRBJ1-5	CSARQGNQPQHF
TRBV11-3	few	TRBJ2-3	CASSLATTGDTQYF
TRBV6-5	NA	TRBJ2-2	CASSYTFTGAGELFF
TRBV5-6	NA	TRBJ1-2	CASSSPARTGGYGYTF
TRBV3-1	NA	TRBJ2-7	CASSLSNYEQYF
TRBV10-3	NA	TRBJ1-5	CAISISGQGNQPQHF
TRBV19	few	TRBJ2-3	CASSIDQGATDTQYF
TRBV28	few	TRBJ2-7	CASSPTSGRAYEQYF
TRBV6-1	NA	TRBJ1-1	CASSEEDPRNTEAFF
TRBV6-1	few	TRBJ2-5	CASSDHPPGAAAQETQYF
TRBV6-4	NA	TRBJ2-5	CASSEKAEETQYF
TRBV15	few	TRBJ2-5	CATSGPRDYQETQYF
TRBV27	NA	TRBJ2-5	CASSSMKTQYF
TRBV7-2	NA	TRBJ1-2	CASSLVMGGYTF
TRBV19	NA	TRBJ2-7	CASSISKGQGAFSYEQYF
TRBV7-8	NA	TRBJ1-2	CASSAGQRENGYTF
TRBV6-1	NA	TRBJ1-3	CASSTQGTGNTIYF
TRBV29-1	few	TRBJ1-1	CSVVGGAGGVNTEAFF
TRBV27	medium-sized	TRBJ1-5	CASSFGDRANQPQHF
TRBV6-1	few	TRBJ1-4	CASSEGDREGVKLFF
TRBV11-2	NA	TRBJ1-6	CASSLEQGNNSPLHF
TRBV7-8	few	TRBJ1-1	CASSLGAGGFTEAFF
TRBV7-2	NA	TRBJ1-2	CASSLRQLYGYTF
TRBV20-1	NA	TRBJ1-5	CSARDPVGQPQHF
TRBV6-1	few	TRBJ2-6	CASSSRTGSTSGANVLTF
TRBV20-1	few	TRBJ2-5	CSARSTGIETQYF
TRBV5-1	NA	TRBJ2-7	CASSWSGTVSYEQYF
TRBV11-2	NA	TRBJ1-1	CASSLRPTGGNTEAFF
TRBV6-4	NA	TRBJ2-6	CASSEGSGANVLTF
TRBV11-2	NA	TRBJ2-1	CASSPTYNEQFF
TRBV19	few	TRBJ1-1	CASSIQGDTEAFF
TRBV11-2	few	TRBJ2-7	CASSSARSYEQYF
TRBV5-1	NA	TRBJ2-1	CASSFESSYNEQFF
TRBV5-8	NA	TRBJ1-2	CASSRQGSYGHTF
TRBV29-1	few	TRBJ2-3	CSVGTRQADTQYF
TRBV27	NA	TRBJ1-2	CASSPNGISNYGYTF
TRBV12-3/TRBV12-4	NA	TRBJ2-7	CASTLRGGSYEQYF
TRBV6-5	few	TRBJ2-7	CASSYSNRYYEQYF
TRBV30	NA	TRBJ1-5	CAWSRTEDQPQHF
TRBV27	few	TRBJ1-1	CASSSREDTEAFF
TRBV19	NA	TRBJ1-1	CASRWAENTEAFF
TRBV19	NA	TRBJ2-3	CASGGRRTDTQYF
TRBV20-1	medium-sized	TRBJ1-6	CSASLPWGTGGDSPLHF
TRBV6-4	few	TRBJ2-2	CASSDRDTGELFF
TRBV6-1	few	TRBJ1-1	CASSPGGSLGTEAFF
TRBV2	NA	TRBJ2-1	CASLGRVWDNEQFF